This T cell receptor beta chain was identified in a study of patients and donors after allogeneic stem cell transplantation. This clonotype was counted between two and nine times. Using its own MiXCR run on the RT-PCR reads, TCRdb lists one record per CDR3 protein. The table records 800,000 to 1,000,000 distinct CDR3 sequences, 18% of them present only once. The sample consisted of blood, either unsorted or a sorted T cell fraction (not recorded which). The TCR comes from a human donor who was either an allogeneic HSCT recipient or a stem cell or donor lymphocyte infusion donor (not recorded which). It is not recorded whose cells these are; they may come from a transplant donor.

This CDR3 reads CASSQGPNGRAGDTQYF. The CDR3 DNA sequence: TGTGCCAGCAGCCAAGGCCCCAACGGGAGGGCCGGAGATACGCAGTATTTT. The V gene is TRBV4-2, the J gene TRBJ2-3, with TRBD2 matching 8 bases. Per the germline V gene, CDR1 is LGHNA and CDR2 is YNFKEQ. The CDR3 consists of 17 residues. The ends lost 1 base at V and 5 bases at J; junction bases unmatched: 11.